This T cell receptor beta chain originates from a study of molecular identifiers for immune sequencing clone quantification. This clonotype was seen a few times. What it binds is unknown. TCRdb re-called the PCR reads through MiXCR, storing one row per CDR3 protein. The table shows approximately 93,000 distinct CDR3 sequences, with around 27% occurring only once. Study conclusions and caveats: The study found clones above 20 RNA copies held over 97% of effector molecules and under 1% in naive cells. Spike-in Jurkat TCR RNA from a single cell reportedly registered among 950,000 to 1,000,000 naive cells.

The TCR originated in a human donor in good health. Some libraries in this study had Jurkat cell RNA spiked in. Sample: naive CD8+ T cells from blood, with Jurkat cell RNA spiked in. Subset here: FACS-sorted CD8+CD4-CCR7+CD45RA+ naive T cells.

The chain's CDR3 is CASSLGRSTDTQYF. As DNA, the CDR3 is TGTGCCAGCAGTTTGGGCAGGAGCACAGATACGCAGTATTTT. The rearrangement joins TRBV27 to TRBJ2-3; D gene ambiguous. Looked up from germline, CDR1 is MNHEY and CDR2 is SMNVEV (reference sequence). The CDR3 consists of 14 residues. V lost 3 bases, J lost 0 bases, and 7 bases lay in between.